Listed below are T cell receptor beta chains from one sample, sequenced in a study of persistence of HIV-infected CD4 T cells. These receptors lack a known antigen. Method: immunoSEQ multiplex PCR; TCRdb's copy keeps in-frame clones and lacks some. In the table there are approximately 20,000 clones, around three quarters of which are singletons. The material was CD4+ T cells sorted from PBMCs after 18-hour stimulation, obtained from a patient who received antiretroviral therapy. These receptors were obtained from an adult man with HIV who was CMV-seropositive. Each CDR3 is given with its conserved first and last residue. The D gene is left open where the match is weak. Clone size, where shown, is once, few, many, or a class for clones that have expanded.

D gene: .; V gene: TRBV28; J gene: TRBJ1-4; clone size: .; CDR3 protein: CASSPRDTRTGKLFF; CDR3 DNA: TGTGCCAGCAGTCCCCGGGACACCCGTACAGGAAAACTGTTTTTT
D gene: .; V gene: TRBV14; J gene: TRBJ1-3; clone size: .; CDR3 protein: CASSQVTALGNTIYF; CDR3 DNA: TGTGCCAGCAGCCAAGTAACAGCCCTTGGAAACACCATATATTTT
D gene: .; V gene: TRBV2; J gene: TRBJ2-7; clone size: .; CDR3 protein: CATHTGLSYEQYF; CDR3 DNA: TGTGCCACCCACACTGGACTCTCCTACGAGCAGTACTTC
D gene: .; V gene: TRBV5-4; J gene: TRBJ1-2; clone size: medium-sized; CDR3 protein: CASRGAYGYTF; CDR3 DNA: TGTGCCAGCAGGGGGGCCTATGGCTACACCTTC
D gene: TRBD1; V gene: TRBV29-1; J gene: TRBJ1-1; clone size: .; CDR3 protein: CSVPRQGIGAFF; CDR3 DNA: TGCAGCGTTCCCCGACAGGGTATTGGAGCTTTCTTT
D gene: TRBD2; V gene: TRBV6-4; J gene: TRBJ2-3; clone size: .; CDR3 protein: CTSSHSGGTDTQYF; CDR3 DNA: TGTACCAGCAGTCATAGCGGGGGCACAGATACGCAGTATTTT
D gene: TRBD1; V gene: TRBV6-5; J gene: TRBJ1-5; clone size: few; CDR3 protein: CASSYGQGVSPQHF; CDR3 DNA: TGTGCCAGCAGTTACGGACAGGGTGTATCACCCCAGCATTTT
D gene: .; V gene: TRBV7-8; J gene: TRBJ1-1; clone size: .; CDR3 protein: CASSPGYNTEAFF; CDR3 DNA: TGTGCCAGCAGCCCGGGGTATAACACTGAAGCTTTCTTT
D gene: TRBD1; V gene: TRBV6-6; J gene: TRBJ1-1; clone size: .; CDR3 protein: CASSRVGTGKADTEAFF; CDR3 DNA: TGTGCCAGCAGTCGCGTTGGGACAGGGAAGGCGGACACTGAAGCTTTCTTT
D gene: .; V gene: TRBV2; J gene: TRBJ2-7; clone size: .; CDR3 protein: CASTRDNEQYF; CDR3 DNA: TGTGCCAGCACCCGGGACAACGAGCAGTACTTC
D gene: .; V gene: TRBV6-5; J gene: TRBJ1-5; clone size: few; CDR3 protein: CASSLRRVGQPQHF; CDR3 DNA: TGTGCCAGCAGTCTCAGGAGGGTGGGTCAGCCCCAGCATTTT
D gene: TRBD1; V gene: TRBV27; J gene: TRBJ2-1; clone size: .; CDR3 protein: CASSRRQGLTNEQFF; CDR3 DNA: TGTGCCAGCAGCCGACGACAGGGCCTTACCAATGAGCAGTTCTTC
D gene: .; V gene: TRBV6-5; J gene: TRBJ1-5; clone size: .; CDR3 protein: CASSQGYNQPQHF; CDR3 DNA: TGTGCCAGCAGCCAGGGCTACAATCAGCCCCAGCATTTT
D gene: TRBD2; V gene: TRBV7-9; J gene: TRBJ2-4; clone size: .; CDR3 protein: CASPAGQRGGQSIQYF; CDR3 DNA: TGTGCCAGCCCCGCAGGGCAGCGGGGGGGCCAGAGCATTCAGTACTTC
D gene: TRBD2; V gene: TRBV28; J gene: TRBJ2-3; clone size: .; CDR3 protein: CATISPAGGRSDTQYF; CDR3 DNA: TGTGCCACCATTTCCCCAGCGGGGGGGCGGTCTGATACGCAGTATTTT
D gene: .; V gene: TRBV7-9; J gene: TRBJ1-5; clone size: .; CDR3 protein: CASSLGDQPQHF; CDR3 DNA: TGTGCCAGTAGCCTCGGCGATCAGCCCCAGCATTTT
D gene: .; V gene: TRBV7-3; J gene: TRBJ2-3; clone size: .; CDR3 protein: CASSLMAGAPTDTQYF; CDR3 DNA: TGTGCCAGCAGCTTAATGGCAGGGGCCCCCACAGATACGCAGTATTTT
D gene: .; V gene: TRBV4-1; J gene: TRBJ1-1; clone size: once; CDR3 protein: CASSQVTQGRYTEAFF; CDR3 DNA: TGCGCCAGCAGCCAAGTTACGCAGGGGAGGTACACTGAAGCTTTCTTT
D gene: TRBD2; V gene: TRBV2; J gene: TRBJ2-3; clone size: .; CDR3 protein: CASSDPSGGRNTQYF; CDR3 DNA: TGTGCCAGCAGTGACCCTAGCGGGGGGCGAAATACGCAGTATTTT
D gene: TRBD2; V gene: TRBV6-7; J gene: TRBJ2-2; clone size: .; CDR3 protein: CASSSGAGDTGELFF; CDR3 DNA: TGTGCCTCCTCTAGCGGGGCCGGGGACACCGGGGAGCTGTTTTTT
D gene: .; V gene: TRBV25-1; J gene: TRBJ1-1; clone size: .; CDR3 protein: CASTGDNWDTEAFF; CDR3 DNA: TGTGCCAGCACGGGAGACAATTGGGACACTGAAGCTTTCTTT
D gene: .; V gene: TRBV10-3; J gene: TRBJ2-3; clone size: .; CDR3 protein: CAIQGGSTDTQYF; CDR3 DNA: TGTGCCATCCAGGGGGGTTCCACAGATACGCAGTATTTT
D gene: TRBD1; V gene: TRBV28; J gene: TRBJ1-2; clone size: .; CDR3 protein: CASSPTGGDYGYTF; CDR3 DNA: TGTGCCAGCAGTCCGACAGGGGGGGACTATGGCTACACCTTC
D gene: TRBD2; V gene: TRBV24-1; J gene: TRBJ2-3; clone size: .; CDR3 protein: CATSESAGGRTDTQYF; CDR3 DNA: TGTGCCACCAGTGAATCGGCGGGGGGCCGCACAGATACGCAGTATTTT
D gene: .; V gene: TRBV5-1; J gene: TRBJ2-2; clone size: .; CDR3 protein: CASSPDSLTGELFF; CDR3 DNA: TGCGCCAGCAGCCCGGACAGCCTCACCGGGGAGCTGTTTTTT
D gene: TRBD2; V gene: TRBV30; J gene: TRBJ2-1; clone size: .; CDR3 protein: CAWSLGTSGGAKFF; CDR3 DNA: TGTGCCTGGAGTCTTGGGACTAGCGGGGGGGCTAAGTTCTTC
D gene: .; V gene: TRBV28; J gene: TRBJ2-1; clone size: .; CDR3 protein: CASRGSPSYNEQFF; CDR3 DNA: TGTGCCAGTCGGGGGTCCCCCTCCTACAATGAGCAGTTCTTC
D gene: .; V gene: TRBV5-8; J gene: TRBJ2-3; clone size: .; CDR3 protein: CASTLRAGTDTQYF; CDR3 DNA: TGTGCCAGCACCCTGAGGGCTGGCACAGATACGCAGTATTTT
D gene: .; V gene: TRBV28; J gene: TRBJ2-2; clone size: .; CDR3 protein: CARSLGGAGTGELFF; CDR3 DNA: TGCGCCCGCAGTTTGGGGGGGGCGGGCACCGGGGAGCTGTTTTTT
D gene: TRBD1; V gene: TRBV24-1; J gene: TRBJ1-2; clone size: .; CDR3 protein: CATSDWTGVYGYTF; CDR3 DNA: TGTGCCACCAGTGATTGGACAGGTGTCTATGGCTACACCTTC
D gene: TRBD1; V gene: TRBV10-1; J gene: TRBJ2-6; clone size: .; CDR3 protein: CASSGQAGANVLTF; CDR3 DNA: TGCGCCAGTTCCGGACAGGCTGGGGCCAACGTCCTGACTTTC
D gene: TRBD2; V gene: TRBV30; J gene: TRBJ2-1; clone size: .; CDR3 protein: CAWSVRVAGGLNEQFF; CDR3 DNA: TGTGCCTGGAGTGTACGAGTAGCGGGGGGTCTCAATGAGCAGTTCTTC
D gene: .; V gene: TRBV27; J gene: TRBJ2-3; clone size: .; CDR3 protein: CASSLKGPRGTDTQYF; CDR3 DNA: TGTGCCAGCAGTTTAAAAGGTCCGCGGGGCACAGATACGCAGTATTTT
D gene: .; V gene: TRBV6-2/TRBV6-3; J gene: TRBJ2-6; clone size: once; CDR3 protein: CASSNGLRSGANVLTF; CDR3 DNA: TGTGCCAGCAGTAACGGACTGCGCTCTGGGGCCAACGTCCTGACTTTC
D gene: .; V gene: TRBV2; J gene: TRBJ1-1; clone size: few; CDR3 protein: CASMKGLKNTEAFF; CDR3 DNA: TGTGCCAGCATGAAGGGGCTGAAGAACACTGAAGCTTTCTTT
D gene: .; V gene: TRBV18; J gene: TRBJ1-4; clone size: .; CDR3 protein: CASSPSRGTNEKLFF; CDR3 DNA: TGTGCCAGCTCTCCCTCCCGGGGGACTAATGAAAAACTGTTTTTT
D gene: .; V gene: TRBV5-5; J gene: TRBJ1-5; clone size: .; CDR3 protein: CASSLDGVGNQPQHF; CDR3 DNA: TGTGCCAGCAGCTTGGACGGGGTAGGCAATCAGCCCCAGCATTTT
D gene: TRBD2; V gene: TRBV19; J gene: TRBJ2-1; clone size: .; CDR3 protein: CASSSLSGTPGNEQFF; CDR3 DNA: TGTGCCAGTAGTTCCCTTAGCGGGACCCCGGGGAATGAGCAGTTCTTC
D gene: .; V gene: TRBV5-1; J gene: TRBJ2-5; clone size: once; CDR3 protein: CASSYGTLQETQYF; CDR3 DNA: TGCGCCAGCAGCTACGGGACCCTCCAAGAGACCCAGTACTTC
D gene: TRBD2; V gene: TRBV18; J gene: TRBJ2-1; clone size: .; CDR3 protein: CASSAPGLAGAVNEQFF; CDR3 DNA: TGTGCCAGCTCAGCCCCTGGACTAGCGGGGGCTGTGAATGAGCAGTTCTTC
D gene: TRBD1; V gene: TRBV2; J gene: TRBJ1-3; clone size: .; CDR3 protein: CASSGGQVISGNTIYF; CDR3 DNA: TGTGCCAGCAGTGGGGGACAGGTGATCTCTGGAAACACCATATATTTT
D gene: .; V gene: TRBV4-2; J gene: TRBJ2-1; clone size: .; CDR3 protein: CASSPRILDYNEQFF; CDR3 DNA: TGTGCCAGCAGCCCTAGGATCCTGGATTACAATGAGCAGTTCTTC
D gene: .; V gene: TRBV4-1; J gene: TRBJ1-1; clone size: few; CDR3 protein: CASSPKQGNTEAFF; CDR3 DNA: TGCGCCAGCAGCCCCAAACAGGGCAACACTGAAGCTTTCTTT
D gene: TRBD1; V gene: TRBV7-9; J gene: TRBJ1-3; clone size: few; CDR3 protein: CASSFPGTGGNTIYF; CDR3 DNA: TGTGCCAGCAGCTTCCCCGGGACAGGGGGAAACACCATATATTTT
D gene: .; V gene: TRBV14; J gene: TRBJ1-1; clone size: .; CDR3 protein: CASSQSTVNTEAFF; CDR3 DNA: TGTGCCAGCAGCCAATCTACAGTTAACACTGAAGCTTTCTTT